Each of the 8 T cell receptor beta chains below was sequenced from the same sample in a study of resident and recirculating memory T cells in vitiligo. Profiled with immunoSEQ multiplex PCR; TCRdb holds only in-frame clones, not every one. The top ten hold about 4.5% of the sample, which has 35,000 to 45,000 clones, around 90% seen once. Input material: blood. The receptors come from a male donor with vitiligo.

The sample holds one count of this clone. This rearrangement joins TRBV4-3 to TRBJ2-6, with D possibly TRBD2 on 6 matching bases. The germline gives CDR1 LGHNA, CDR2 YSLEER. Trimming took 1 base from V and 1 from J, leaving 17 bases between them. This CDR3 has 19 residues. The CDR3 sequence: CASSQGRGGVRSGANVLTF. In DNA, the CDR3 is TGCGCCAGCAGCCAAGGGAGGGGCGGGGTGCGGTCTGGGGCCAACGTCCTGACTTTC.

This chain joins TRBV9 and TRBJ2-7, with D possibly matching TRBD2 (5 bases). The CDR3 has 11 residues. From germline, CDR1 is SGDLS and CDR2 YYNGEE. The V gene lost 7 bases and the J gene lost 5 bases, with 10 bases spanning the gap. Written as DNA, the CDR3 is TGTGCCAGCGGAGGTTTAGACGAGCAGTACTTC. Residues: CASGGLDEQYF.

This chain's CDR3 is CASSEGQGISYEQYF. The CDR3 coding sequence is TGTGCCAGCAGCGAGGGACAGGGTATCTCCTACGAGCAGTACTTC. J is TRBJ2-7 and V is TRBV5-8; 9 positions agree with TRBD1. The CDR3 contains 15 residues. Unmatched junction bases numbered 5, after V lost 4 bases and J lost 0 bases. Looked up from germline, CDR1 is SGHTS and CDR2 is YDEGEE. Combining the CDR3 with reference TRBV5-8 and TRBJ2-7 gives the whole variable domain EAGVTQSPTHLIKTRGQQATLRCSPISGHTSVYWYQQALGLGLQFLLWYDEGEERNRGNFPPRFSGRQFPNYSSELNVNALELEDSALYLCASSEGQGISYEQYFGPGTRLTVT.

The chain uses TRBV19 and TRBJ1-4; the match to TRBD1 covers 7 bases. In germline, CDR1 is LNHDA, CDR2 SQIVND (reference sequence). The CDR3 sequence is 13 residues long. V shed 5 bases, J shed 8 bases, and the junction held 5 bases outside the gene matches. The CDR3 bases are TGTGCCAGTAGTGTCACAGGGGAAGAAAAACTGTTTTTT. It translates to CASSVTGEEKLFF.

The count of this clone is one. V and J are TRBV19 and TRBJ1-2; 8 bases map to TRBD1. Germline V gene lookup returns CDR1 LNHDA and CDR2 SQIVND (reference sequence). The V gene end was trimmed by 6 bases and the J gene end by 8 bases; junction bases not matched to a gene: 8. The CDR3 length is 13 residues. For the CDR3, the DNA is TGTGCCAGTAGCACAATGACAGGGGAAGGCTACACCTTC. As protein: CASSTMTGEGYTF.

The chain joins TRBV19 to TRBJ1-3; D ambiguous. CDR1 is LNHDA and CDR2 is SQIVND in the germline V gene (reference sequence). This CDR3 is built from 17 residues. The V end was cut by 3 bases, the J end by 0 bases, with 15 bases between. Here the CDR3 reads CASSIRGFSSSGNTIYF. The DNA for the CDR3 is TGTGCCAGTAGTATCCGAGGGTTCAGCTCCTCTGGAAACACCATATATTTT.

V gene TRBV5-4 combines with J gene TRBJ1-1; weak D call: TRBD1 (5 bases). Deletions cut 0 bases from V and 7 bases from J, with 7 bases between. Germline CDR1 SGHNT, CDR2 YYREEE (reference sequence). This CDR3 contains 12 residues. The CDR3 is CASSLGQLEAFF. The CDR3 DNA sequence: TGTGCCAGCAGCTTGGGACAGCTTGAAGCTTTCTTT.

The J gene is TRBJ1-5, the V gene TRBV29-1; 8 bases match TRBD1. CDR1 and CDR2 (germline): SQVTM, ANQGSEA. The CDR3 loop spans 14 amino acids. With 6 bases clipped from V and 3 bases from J, the junction kept 7 bases outside the gene matches. CDR3 in amino acids: CSVRDRGFNQPQHF. The DNA for the CDR3 is TGCAGCGTGCGAGACAGGGGTTTCAATCAGCCCCAGCATTTT.